One sample yielded the 21 T cell receptor beta chains listed below, sequenced in a study of post-analysis software for immune sequencing data. General observations from the study: Patients had higher frequencies than controls of roughly 5 TRBV segments, including TRBV5-6, TRBV5-1 and TRBV20-1.

Presence of unique molecular identifiers characterized the TCR beta cDNA libraries. TCRdb reprocessed the PCR reads with MiXCR, giving one entry per CDR3 protein. The sample yields approximately 440,000 distinct CDR3 sequences, less than 45% seen once. For these receptors, no antigen is known. Sample: blood. The receptors originated from a girl under 18 with multiple sclerosis.

The CDR3 protein is CASSISRGLHLYGYTF. DNA of the CDR3: TGTGCCAGCAGTATAAGCAGGGGCCTTCACCTTTATGGCTACACCTTC. The chain employs TRBV27 and TRBJ1-2; possible D gene TRBD1, 6 bases. Germline V gene data show CDR1 as MNHEY and CDR2 as SMNVEV (reference sequence). Trimming left V 5 bases short and J 5 bases short, with 21 bases between. The CDR3 sequence is 16 residues long.

The V gene is TRBV5-1, the J gene TRBJ2-1, with TRBD2 identical over 9 bases. With 0 bases clipped from V and 13 bases from J, the junction kept 14 bases outside the gene matches. CDR1 and CDR2 from the germline V gene are SGHRS and YFSETQ. The CDR3 sequence is 16 residues long. CDR3 amino acids: CASSLVASGAVAAQFF. In DNA, the CDR3 is TGCGCCAGCAGCTTGGTGGCTAGCGGGGCCGTTGCGGCCCAGTTCTTC.

V and J are TRBV5-1 and TRBJ1-1; D unclear. Between the trimmed V and J ends, which lost 4 bases and 1 base, there was a span of 8 bases. The CDR3 contains 13 residues. CDR1 is SGHRS, CDR2 YFSETQ, per germline. CDR3 residues: CASSQLQNTEAFF. The CDR3 DNA is TGCGCCAGCAGCCAATTGCAGAACACTGAAGCTTTCTTT. The full variable domain, completed using reference TRBV5-1 and TRBJ1-1, is KAGVTQTPRYLIKTRGQQVTLSCSPISGHRSVSWYQQTPGQGLQFLFEYFSETQRNKGNFPGRFSGRQFSNSRSEMNVSTLELGDSALYLCASSQLQNTEAFFGQGTRLTVV.

The gene calls are TRBV29-1 and TRBJ2-3, with TRBD2 matching 9 bases. V shed 6 bases and J 5 bases; nucleotides not matched to a gene: 9. The germline CDR1 and CDR2 sequences are SQVTM and ANQGSEA. The CDR3 has 14 residues. In nucleotides, the CDR3 is TGCAGCGTCGATAGCGGGAGTTTAAAAGATACGCAGTATTTT. Translation gives CSVDSGSLKDTQYF.

Only a few counts were recorded for this clonotype. Written as DNA, the CDR3 is TGTGCCAGCAGCTTACTGACTAGTGTTAGCACAGATACGCAGTATTTT. Protein sequence: CASSLLTSVSTDTQYF. The chain couples TRBV7-6 to TRBJ2-3; the D gene is possibly TRBD2 (6 bases). Trimming stripped 2 bases from V and 0 bases from J, with 12 bases between. The CDR3 length is 16 residues. The germline gives CDR1 SGHVS, CDR2 FNYEAQ.

The gene calls are TRBV5-1 and TRBJ1-1; tentatively, D is TRBD1 (6 bases). CDR1 and CDR2 from the germline V gene are SGHRS and YFSETQ. V lost 4 bases to trimming and J lost 1 base, with 11 bases between them. The CDR3 sequence is 14 residues long. For the CDR3, the DNA is TGCGCCAGCAGCGCCCTACAGGGGAACACTGAAGCTTTCTTT. Translating gives CASSALQGNTEAFF. Full variable domain (missing parts from reference TRBV5-1 and TRBJ1-1): KAGVTQTPRYLIKTRGQQVTLSCSPISGHRSVSWYQQTPGQGLQFLFEYFSETQRNKGNFPGRFSGRQFSNSRSEMNVSTLELGDSALYLCASSALQGNTEAFFGQGTRLTVV.

The chain links TRBV5-6 to TRBJ2-5; a weak D match, TRBD2 (7 bases). V lost 6 bases and J lost 0, with 21 bases in between. The length of the CDR3 is 17 residues. The V gene's germline CDR1 is SGHDT and CDR2 YYEEEE. The CDR3 region has the DNA TGTGCCAGCACCCGGAGTTGGGGGGGCGGGGACCAAGAGACCCAGTACTTC. Amino acid sequence: CASTRSWGGGDQETQYF. Full variable domain (missing parts from reference TRBV5-6 and TRBJ2-5): DAGVTQSPTHLIKTRGQQVTLRCSPKSGHDTVSWYQQALGQGPQFIFQYYEEEERQRGNFPDRFSGHQFPNYSSELNVNALLLGDSALYLCASTRSWGGGDQETQYFGPGTRLLVL.

This clonotype was picked up a small number of times. CDR3: CASSYKAGGTHEQYF. Here the CDR3 DNA reads TGTGCCAGCAGTTACAAAGCGGGAGGGACCCACGAGCAGTACTTC. V usage is TRBV6-5 and J usage is TRBJ2-7, with 10 bases that match TRBD2. Trimming removed 2 bases from V and 5 bases from J; junction bases left unmatched: 6. The CDR3 spans 15 residues. Germline-derived CDR1 and CDR2 are MNHEY and SVGAGI.

This clonotype has just a few counts. The rearrangement joins TRBV28 to TRBJ2-1; 15 positions agree with TRBD2. The CDR3 runs 17 residues. The germline CDR1 and CDR2 sequences are MDHEN and SYDVKM. The junction had 4 bases not matched to a gene; V was cut back by 6 bases and J by 1 base. The chain's CDR3 is CASRGLAGGWSYNEQFF. The CDR3 DNA is TGTGCCAGCAGAGGACTAGCGGGAGGGTGGTCCTACAATGAGCAGTTCTTC.

This clonotype was seen a single time. CDR3 amino acids: CATRQISSYNEQYF. Written as DNA, the CDR3 is TGTGCCACAAGACAGATCAGCTCCTACAATGAGCAGTACTTC. The V gene is TRBV10-3, the J gene TRBJ2-1; a weak D match, TRBD1 (5 bases). TRBJ2-7 explains the end of the DNA better; the J call may be wrong. The CDR3 consists of 14 residues. Germline V gene lookup returns CDR1 ENHRY and CDR2 SYGVKD.

Comments on this clonotype: A much larger clone sits a single nucleotide away, making a read error possible. The CDR3 reads CASSAPDRNISSTGTQYF. The CDR3 region has the DNA TGTGCCAGCAGCGCCCCAGACAGAAATATTTCTAGCACAGGTACGCAGTATTTT. This chain links TRBV21-1 with TRBJ2-3; the table gives TRBD1 as D, unverified against the DNA. TRBV21-1 is classified as a pseudogene. The CDR3 length is 18 residues.

CDR3 bases: TGTGCCAGCAGCCTCAGGAGCGGGAGGGGTCAAGAGACCCAGTACTTC. Translating gives CASSLRSGRGQETQYF. This chain joins TRBV12-3 or TRBV12-4 and TRBJ2-5; 10 positions agree with TRBD2. Trimming removed 6 bases from V and 2 bases from J; junction bases left unmatched: 9. This CDR3 spans 16 amino acids.

This clonotype was found many times. The chain links TRBV5-1 to TRBJ1-2, with a weak D call TRBD1 (6 bases). The CDR3 is 15 amino acids. Trimming shortened V by 5 bases and J by 0 bases, and 14 bases separated the two germline ends. Per the germline V gene, CDR1 is SGHRS and CDR2 is YFSETQ. The CDR3 protein is CASSNQGPPNYGYTF. CDR3 nucleotide sequence: TGCGCCAGCAGTAACCAGGGGCCCCCTAACTATGGCTACACCTTC.

This clonotype was detected many times. The genes are TRBV20-1 and TRBJ1-2, with TRBD1 as a possible D gene (5 bases). From germline, CDR1 is DFQATT and CDR2 SNEGSKA (reference sequence). CDR3 length: 15 residues. The ends were cut back, 3 bases at V and 0 bases at J, with 14 bases in the middle. CDR3: CSASPTATSNYGYTF. The CDR3 bases are TGCAGTGCTAGCCCGACAGCCACCTCTAACTATGGCTACACCTTC.

This clonotype was seen a few times. The V and J genes are TRBV6-1 and TRBJ2-5; D possibly corresponds to TRBD1 (6 bases). Germline CDR1 reads MNHNS; CDR2 reads SASEGT. The CDR3 extends over 15 amino acids. V lost 1 base to trimming and J lost 1 base, with 10 bases between them. DNA for the CDR3: TGTGCCAGCAGTGAAGGTCAGGACAGCCAAGAGACCCAGTACTTC. This encodes CASSEGQDSQETQYF.

The V and J genes are TRBV20-1 and TRBJ2-5, with a possible D match to TRBD2 (6 bases). The CDR3 length is 16 residues. V was shortened by 1 base and J by 2 bases, with 17 bases between the two germline ends. Germline lookup yields CDR1 DFQATT and CDR2 SNEGSKA (reference sequence). CDR3 sequence: CSARVRRGFAQETQYF. The CDR3 DNA follows: TGCAGTGCTAGAGTTCGGAGGGGCTTCGCACAAGAGACCCAGTACTTC.

The chain carries TRBV27 and TRBJ1-5; 7 bases match TRBD1. The trim removed 4 bases at V and 1 base at J, leaving 10 bases unmatched. CDR1 is MNHEY and CDR2 is SMNVEV in the germline V gene (reference sequence). CDR3 length equals 17 residues. The CDR3 coding sequence is TGTGCCAGCAGTTCAAGGACAGGAGCTTACAGCAATCAGCCCCAGCATTTT. It is translated as CASSSRTGAYSNQPQHF.

This clonotype occurred a few times. The CDR3 region is CASSLVGVGETQYF. Here the CDR3 DNA reads TGTGCCAGCAGCTTAGTGGGGGTAGGAGAGACCCAGTACTTC. The chain carries TRBV7-2 and TRBJ2-5; TRBD1 or TRBD2 may be the D gene (5 bases each). This CDR3 region has 14 residues. CDR1 and CDR2 (germline): SGHTA, FQGNSA. The V and J ends lost 1 base and 4 bases respectively, with 10 bases between them.

Only a few counts were recorded for this clonotype. The chain joins TRBV12-5 to TRBJ2-1; D call uncertain. Germline V gene sequence: CDR1 LGHNT, CDR2 FRNRAP. The CDR3 loop spans 13 amino acids. With 8 bases removed from V and 0 bases from J, the gap between germline ends came to 8 bases. CDR3 coding DNA: TGTGCTAGTCTGAGTGGCTCCTACAATGAGCAGTTCTTC. Translation: CASLSGSYNEQFF.

This clonotype has only a few counts. The chain recombines TRBV5-1 with TRBJ2-7; TRBD2 aligns across 10 bases. The J call may be mistaken, given a closer DNA end match to TRBJ2-5. From germline, CDR1 is SGHRS and CDR2 YFSETQ. This CDR3 has 14 amino acids. The CDR3 nucleotides are TGCGCCAGCAGGAGCGGGAGGGCAACAGAGACCCAGTACTTC. Translation gives CASRSGRATETQYF.

Here the CDR3 reads CSARDGQPQHF. Written as DNA, the CDR3 is TGCAGTGCTAGAGATGGTCAGCCCCAGCATTTT. The chain joins TRBV20-1 to TRBJ1-5, with unresolved D. CDR3 size: 11 residues. The V end lost 0 bases, the J end lost 6 bases, and 3 bases lay between the germline ends. Germline V gene data show CDR1 as DFQATT and CDR2 as SNEGSKA (reference sequence).